Described below is a single T cell receptor beta chain sequence and its context. Antigen: not known. The length of the CDR3 is 14 residues. Germline-derived CDR1 and CDR2 are WNHNN and SYGVQD (reference sequence). The V segment lost 8 bases and the J segment 6 bases; nucleotides outside the gene matches: 12. Generation of TCR beta libraries employed quantitative 5'-RACE incorporating molecular barcodes. TCRdb reprocessed the 5' RACE reads with MiXCR, giving one entry per CDR3 protein. The table shows a few hundred thousand distinct CDR3 sequences, with around 7.9% occurring only once. This entry belongs to a study of CD8 T cells in ankylosing spondylitis. The study, taken as a whole, reports: Some motif variants had been reported before (in reactive arthritis synovial fluid and blood). A TCR beta motif made of fewer than ten highly homologous variants seemed typical of ankylosing spondylitis blood.

The chain joins TRBV10-1 to TRBJ2-7; 8 bases map to TRBD2. Sequences were obtained from blood, either unsorted or a sorted T cell fraction (not recorded which). This TCR was sampled from a male donor with ankylosing spondylitis. CDR3 region: CASGSGTFSGEQYF. Written as DNA, the CDR3 is TGCGCCAGCGGTAGCGGGACCTTTTCGGGCGAGCAGTACTTC.